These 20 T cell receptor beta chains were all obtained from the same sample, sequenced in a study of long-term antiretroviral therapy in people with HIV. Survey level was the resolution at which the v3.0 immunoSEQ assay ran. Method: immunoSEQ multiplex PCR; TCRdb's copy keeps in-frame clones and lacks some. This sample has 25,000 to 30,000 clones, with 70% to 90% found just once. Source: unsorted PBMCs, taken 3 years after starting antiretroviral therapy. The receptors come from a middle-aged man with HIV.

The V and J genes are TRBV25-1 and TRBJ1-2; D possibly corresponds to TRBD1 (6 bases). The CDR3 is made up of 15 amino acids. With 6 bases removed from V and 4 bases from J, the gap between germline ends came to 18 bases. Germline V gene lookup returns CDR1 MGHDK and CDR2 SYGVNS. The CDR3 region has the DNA TGTGCCAGCAGCCAACCTGGAGGGGGGGTCTATGGCTACACCTTC. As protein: CASSQPGGGVYGYTF.

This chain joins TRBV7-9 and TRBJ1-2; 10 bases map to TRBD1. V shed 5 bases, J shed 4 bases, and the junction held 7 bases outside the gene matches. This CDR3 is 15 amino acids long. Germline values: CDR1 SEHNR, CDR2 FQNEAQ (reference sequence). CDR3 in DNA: TGTGCCAGCAGCCCTGGGACAGGGGACCTCTATGGCTACACCTTC. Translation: CASSPGTGDLYGYTF.

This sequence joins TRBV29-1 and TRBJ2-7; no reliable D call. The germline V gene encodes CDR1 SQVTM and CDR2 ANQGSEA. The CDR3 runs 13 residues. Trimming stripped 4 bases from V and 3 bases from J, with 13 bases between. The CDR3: CSVGPSRVYEQYF. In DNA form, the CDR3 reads TGCAGCGTTGGCCCTTCACGGGTCTACGAGCAGTACTTC.

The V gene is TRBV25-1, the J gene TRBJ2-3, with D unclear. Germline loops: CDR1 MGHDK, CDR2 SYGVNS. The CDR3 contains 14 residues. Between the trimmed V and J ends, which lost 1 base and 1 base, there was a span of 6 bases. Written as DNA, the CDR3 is TGTGCCAGCAGTGAATCGGCGGGCACAGATACGCAGTATTTT. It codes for CASSESAGTDTQYF.

CDR3 DNA: TGCGCCAGCAACCGGAATGAGCAGTTCTTC. This sequence encodes CASNRNEQFF. The rearrangement links TRBV10-2 to TRBJ2-1; D is undetermined. The CDR3 has 10 amino acids. Per the germline V gene, CDR1 is WSHSY and CDR2 is SAAADI. Trimming removed 7 bases at V and 7 bases at J, with 5 bases between.

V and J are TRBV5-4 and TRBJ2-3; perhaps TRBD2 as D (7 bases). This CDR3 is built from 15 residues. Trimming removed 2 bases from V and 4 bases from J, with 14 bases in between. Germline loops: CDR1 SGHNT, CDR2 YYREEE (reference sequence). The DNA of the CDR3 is TGTGCCAGCAGCTTTCGGGGGGCGGGTGCAGATACGCAGTATTTT. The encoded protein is CASSFRGAGADTQYF.

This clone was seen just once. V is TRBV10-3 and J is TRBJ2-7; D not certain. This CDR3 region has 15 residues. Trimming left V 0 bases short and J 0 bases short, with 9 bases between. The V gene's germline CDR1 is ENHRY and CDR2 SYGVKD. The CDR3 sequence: CAISESALSSYEQYF. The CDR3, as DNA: TGTGCCATCAGTGAGTCGGCTTTAAGCTCCTACGAGCAGTACTTC.

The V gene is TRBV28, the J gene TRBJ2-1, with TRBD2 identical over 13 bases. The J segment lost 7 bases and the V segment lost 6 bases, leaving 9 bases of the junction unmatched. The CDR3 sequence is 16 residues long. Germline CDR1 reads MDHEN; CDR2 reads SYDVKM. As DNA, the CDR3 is TGTGCCAGCAGCACCACTAGCGGGAGGGCCTTGAATGAGCAGTTCTTC. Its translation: CASSTTSGRALNEQFF.

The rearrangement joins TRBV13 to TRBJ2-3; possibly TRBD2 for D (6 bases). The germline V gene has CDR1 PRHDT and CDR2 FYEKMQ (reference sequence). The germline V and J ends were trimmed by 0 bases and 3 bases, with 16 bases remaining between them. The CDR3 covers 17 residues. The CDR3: CASSLGAGPQSTDTQYF. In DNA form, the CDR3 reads TGTGCCAGCAGCTTAGGGGCGGGGCCCCAGTCGACAGATACGCAGTATTTT.

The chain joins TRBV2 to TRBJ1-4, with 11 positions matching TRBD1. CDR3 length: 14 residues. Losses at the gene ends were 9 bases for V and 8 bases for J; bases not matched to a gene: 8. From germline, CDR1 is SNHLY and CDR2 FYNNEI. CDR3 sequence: CASKEGQGGEKLFF. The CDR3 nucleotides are TGTGCCAGTAAAGAGGGACAGGGGGGGGAAAAACTGTTTTTT.

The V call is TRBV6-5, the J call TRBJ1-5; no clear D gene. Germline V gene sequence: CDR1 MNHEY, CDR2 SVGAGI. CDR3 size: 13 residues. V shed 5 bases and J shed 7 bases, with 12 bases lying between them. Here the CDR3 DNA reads TGTGCCAGCAGTGATGGGGTTAGGCAGCCCCAGCATTTT. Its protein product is CASSDGVRQPQHF.

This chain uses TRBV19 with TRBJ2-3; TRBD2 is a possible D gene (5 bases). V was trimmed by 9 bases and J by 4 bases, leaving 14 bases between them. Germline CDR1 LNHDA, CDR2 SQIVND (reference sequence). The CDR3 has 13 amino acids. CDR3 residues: CASSERVADTQYF. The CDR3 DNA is TGTGCCAGCTCGGAGAGGGTCGCAGATACGCAGTATTTT.

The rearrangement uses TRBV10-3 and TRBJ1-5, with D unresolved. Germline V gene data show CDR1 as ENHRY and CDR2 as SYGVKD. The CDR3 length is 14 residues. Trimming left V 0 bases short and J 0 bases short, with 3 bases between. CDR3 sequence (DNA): TGTGCCATCAGTGAGTCGGTTAGCAATCAGCCCCAGCATTTT. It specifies CAISESVSNQPQHF.

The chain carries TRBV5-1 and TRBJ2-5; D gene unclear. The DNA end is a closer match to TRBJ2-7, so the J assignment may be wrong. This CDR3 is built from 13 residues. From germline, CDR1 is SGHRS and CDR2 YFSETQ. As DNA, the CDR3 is TGCGCCAGCAGCTTGGATGATGACTACGAGCAGTACTTC. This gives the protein CASSLDDDYEQYF.

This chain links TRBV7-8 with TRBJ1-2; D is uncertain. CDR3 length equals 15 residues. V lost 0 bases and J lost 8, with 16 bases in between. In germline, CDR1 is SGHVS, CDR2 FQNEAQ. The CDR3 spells CASSLASDGAGGYTF. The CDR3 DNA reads TGTGCCAGCAGCTTAGCGAGTGACGGTGCGGGAGGCTACACCTTC.

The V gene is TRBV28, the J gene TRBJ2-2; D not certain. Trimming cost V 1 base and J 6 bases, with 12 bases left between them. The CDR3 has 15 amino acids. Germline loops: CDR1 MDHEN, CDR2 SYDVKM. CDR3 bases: TGTGCCAGCAGTTTATTCAGAGGAGTTGCCGGGGAGCTGTTTTTT. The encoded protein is CASSLFRGVAGELFF. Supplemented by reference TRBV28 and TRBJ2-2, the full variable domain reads DVKVTQSSRYLVKRTGEKVFLECVQDMDHENMFWYRQDPGLGLRLIYFSYDVKMKEKGDIPEGYSVSREKKERFSLILESASTNQTSMYLCASSLFRGVAGELFFGEGSRLTVL.

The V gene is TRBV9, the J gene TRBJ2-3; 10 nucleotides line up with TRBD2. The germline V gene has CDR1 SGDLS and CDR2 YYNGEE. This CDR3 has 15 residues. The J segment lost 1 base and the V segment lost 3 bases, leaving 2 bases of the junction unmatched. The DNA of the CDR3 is TGTGCCAGCAGCGACGGGACTAGCGGCACAGATACGCAGTATTTT. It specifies CASSDGTSGTDTQYF.

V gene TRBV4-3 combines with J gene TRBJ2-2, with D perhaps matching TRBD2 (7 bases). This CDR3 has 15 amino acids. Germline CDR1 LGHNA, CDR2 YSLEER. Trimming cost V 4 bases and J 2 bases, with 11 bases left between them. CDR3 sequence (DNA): TGCGCCAGCAGCCCGCGGGGGCTAAACACCGGGGAGCTGTTTTTT. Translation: CASSPRGLNTGELFF.

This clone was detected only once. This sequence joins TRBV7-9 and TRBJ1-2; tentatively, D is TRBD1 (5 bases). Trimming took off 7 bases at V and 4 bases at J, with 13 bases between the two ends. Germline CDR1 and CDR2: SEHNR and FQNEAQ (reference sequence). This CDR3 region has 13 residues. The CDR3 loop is CASTNGQGYGYTF. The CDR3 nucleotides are TGTGCCAGCACCAACGGACAAGGCTATGGCTACACCTTC.

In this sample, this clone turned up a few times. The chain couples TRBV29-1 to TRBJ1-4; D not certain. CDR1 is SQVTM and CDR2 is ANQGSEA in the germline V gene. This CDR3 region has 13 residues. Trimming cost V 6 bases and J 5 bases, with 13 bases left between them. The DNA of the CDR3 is TGCAGCGTACGGGTGTTGGGGAATGAAAAACTGTTTTTT. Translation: CSVRVLGNEKLFF.